This passage covers 28 T cell receptor beta chains from one sample sequenced in a study of cytomegalovirus exposure and HLA in healthy donors. Primers: 60 Vbeta forward and 13 Jbeta reverse. Method: immunoSEQ multiplex PCR; TCRdb's copy keeps in-frame clones and lacks some. The table lists more than 200,000 clones, 55% to 75% of them singletons. The sample comprised PBMCs. These receptor sequences come from a middle-aged man in good health and CMV-seropositive.

The rearrangement joins TRBV19 to TRBJ2-7, with 9 bases that match TRBD1. The CDR3 covers 15 residues. Per germline, CDR1 LNHDA and CDR2 SQIVND (reference sequence). V shed 5 bases and J 6 bases; nucleotides not matched to a gene: 11. CDR3 protein: CASSASGTGRLEQYF. The CDR3 coding sequence is TGTGCCAGTAGTGCCTCCGGGACAGGGCGGCTCGAGCAGTACTTC. Complete variable domain (other parts from reference TRBV19 and TRBJ2-7): DGGITQSPKYLFRKEGQNVTLSCEQNLNHDAMYWYRQDPGQGLRLIYYSQIVNDFQKGDIAEGYSVSREKKESFPLTVTSAQKNPTAFYLCASSASGTGRLEQYFGPGTRLTVT.

This chain uses TRBV5-8 with TRBJ2-2; D not resolved. Looked up from germline, CDR1 is SGHTS and CDR2 is YDEGEE. V gave up 1 base and J gave up 4 bases, with 11 bases separating them. CDR3 length: 15 amino acids. CDR3 bases: TGTGCCAGCAGCTTGCGGGTAGGCAGCACCGGGGAGCTGTTTTTT. Its translation is CASSLRVGSTGELFF.

The chain has TRBV12-5 and TRBJ1-3; D possibly corresponds to TRBD1 (6 bases). The CDR3 extends over 17 amino acids. V was shortened by 1 base and J by 0 bases, with 13 bases between the two germline ends. Germline V gives CDR1 LGHNT, CDR2 FRNRAP. CDR3 sequence: CASGLDYDRISGNTIYF. DNA for the CDR3: TGTGCTAGTGGTTTGGATTACGACAGGATCTCTGGAAACACCATATATTTT.

There are a few counts of this clone. J is TRBJ1-5 and V is TRBV6-6; 7 bases are a match to TRBD1. The CDR3 has 14 amino acids. After removal of 8 bases from V and 4 bases from J, the junction contained 8 bases not matched to a gene. CDR1 is MNHNY and CDR2 is SVGAGI in the germline V gene (reference sequence). The CDR3 DNA reads TGTGCCAGCCTCGAGGGGGCGCGGAATCAGCCCCAGCATTTT. Its translation is CASLEGARNQPQHF.

The chain links TRBV15 to TRBJ2-1; 16 nucleotides match TRBD2. The CDR3 has 19 amino acids. The germline V gene encodes CDR1 LNHNV and CDR2 YYDKDF (reference sequence). The ends lost 6 bases at V and 4 bases at J; junction bases unmatched: 12. In nucleotides, the CDR3 is TGTGCCACCAGTGAGGGGACTAGCGGGGGGGCGTCCCCTTACAATGAGCAGTTCTTC. It translates to CATSEGTSGGASPYNEQFF.

The J gene is TRBJ1-2, the V gene TRBV7-8, with 7 bases lining up with TRBD1. CDR3 length: 15 amino acids. The J segment lost 8 bases and the V segment lost 5 bases, leaving 14 bases of the junction unmatched. Germline V gives CDR1 SGHVS, CDR2 FQNEAQ. This CDR3 is CASSHLGGRGSGYTF. DNA of the CDR3: TGTGCCAGCAGCCACCTAGGGGGCAGGGGATCCGGCTACACCTTC.

The chain is built from TRBV7-9 and TRBJ1-4, with TRBD1 as a possible D gene (6 bases). From germline, CDR1 is SEHNR and CDR2 FQNEAQ (reference sequence). Deletions cut 5 bases from V and 5 bases from J, with 12 bases between. CDR3 length equals 14 residues. Here the CDR3 DNA reads TGTGCCAGCAGCCGGCGGACAGAAAATGAAAAACTGTTTTTT. It codes for CASSRRTENEKLFF.

The chain is built from TRBV5-1 and TRBJ1-3; tentative D call: TRBD1 (5 bases). V shed 3 bases and J shed 7 bases, with 14 bases lying between them. Germline V gene data show CDR1 as SGHRS and CDR2 as YFSETQ. This CDR3 comprises 14 residues. CDR3 in amino acids: CASSSGGGKNTIYF. Written as DNA, the CDR3 is TGCGCCAGCAGCTCCGGGGGGGGGAAGAACACCATATATTTT.

The chain links TRBV25-1 to TRBJ1-4; 9 bases line up with TRBD1. Germline V gene sequence: CDR1 MGHDK, CDR2 SYGVNS. V trimming: 3 bases; J trimming: 6 bases; junction bases outside the gene matches: 2. The CDR3 has 14 amino acids. The CDR3, as DNA: TGTGCCAGCAGTGAGACAGGGGGGGATGAAAAACTGTTTTTT. It specifies CASSETGGDEKLFF.

The chain recombines TRBV9 with TRBJ1-5; D is uncertain. The V gene lost 4 bases and the J gene lost 4 bases, with 9 bases spanning the gap. Germline-derived CDR1 and CDR2 are SGDLS and YYNGEE. The CDR3 extends over 13 amino acids. For the CDR3, the DNA is TGTGCCAGCAGCAGAGATATAAATCAGCCCCAGCATTTT. It specifies CASSRDINQPQHF.

The chain recombines TRBV10-3 with TRBJ2-7; 9 bases line up with TRBD1. V shed 6 bases, J shed 2 bases, and the junction held 8 bases outside the gene matches. This CDR3 has 15 amino acids. In germline, CDR1 is ENHRY, CDR2 SYGVKD. CDR3 residues: CAISGGQGTPYEQYF. The DNA for the CDR3 is TGTGCCATCAGCGGCGGACAGGGGACCCCCTACGAGCAGTACTTC.

About this clone itself: This specimen includes other DNA sequences encoding the same CDR3. The rearrangement links TRBV7-8 to TRBJ1-4; 9 positions agree with TRBD1. CDR3 length: 15 amino acids. The junction had 3 bases not matched to a gene; V was cut back by 3 bases and J by 4 bases. The germline CDR1 and CDR2 sequences are SGHVS and FQNEAQ. The DNA of the CDR3 is TGTGCCAGCAGCTTGGGGGACAGGGATAATGAAAAACTGTTTTTT. This sequence encodes CASSLGDRDNEKLFF. The full variable domain, with the rest looked up from reference TRBV7-8 and TRBJ1-4, is GAGVSQSPRYKVAKRGQDVALRCDPISGHVSLFWYQQALGQGPEFLTYFQNEAQLDKSGLPSDRFFAERPEGSVSTLKIQRTQQEDSAVYLCASSLGDRDNEKLFFGSGTQLSVL.

J is TRBJ2-2 and V is TRBV29-1; TRBD1 might be the D (5 bases). Trimming removed 7 bases at V and 3 bases at J, with 15 bases between. This CDR3 contains 14 residues. Germline V gives CDR1 SQVTM, CDR2 ANQGSEA. CDR3 loop: CSAVAGSDTGELFF. The CDR3 coding sequence is TGCAGCGCCGTGGCAGGGTCGGACACCGGGGAGCTGTTTTTT.

In DNA form, the CDR3 reads TGTGCCAGTAGTTCGACAGGGTTTGGCACAGATACGCAGTATTTT. It is translated as CASSSTGFGTDTQYF. The chain uses TRBV19 and TRBJ2-3; TRBD1 matches 7 bases. With V trimmed by 5 bases and J by 1 base, 6 bases remained unmatched. Germline CDR1 and CDR2: LNHDA and SQIVND (reference sequence). The CDR3 sequence is 15 residues long.

The rearrangement uses TRBV18 and TRBJ2-7; 7 positions agree with TRBD1. The CDR3 runs to 16 residues. The V gene's germline CDR1 is KGHSH and CDR2 LQKENI. The V gene end was trimmed by 0 bases and the J gene end by 2 bases; junction bases not matched to a gene: 7. CDR3 DNA: TGTGCCAGCTCACCACCGACAGGGACCCCCCCCTACGAGCAGTACTTC. Translation: CASSPPTGTPPYEQYF.

V usage is TRBV6-6 and J usage is TRBJ1-1; possibly TRBD1 for D (5 bases). Germline values: CDR1 MNHNY, CDR2 SVGAGI (reference sequence). Trimming removed 8 bases from V and 1 base from J, with 17 bases in between. The CDR3 loop spans 15 amino acids. CDR3 nucleotide sequence: TGTGCCAGCTTAGGGTCAGGGCTGGCGAACACTGAAGCTTTCTTT. Translation: CASLGSGLANTEAFF.

This chain joins TRBV9 and TRBJ2-2, with 7 bases lining up with TRBD1. This CDR3 is 17 amino acids long. The J segment lost 6 bases and the V segment lost 2 bases, leaving 13 bases of the junction unmatched. From germline, CDR1 is SGDLS and CDR2 YYNGEE. The CDR3 protein is CASSVGYRGSAPGELFF. The CDR3 DNA reads TGTGCCAGCAGCGTGGGGTACAGGGGTTCTGCTCCCGGGGAGCTGTTTTTT.

V usage is TRBV7-9 and J usage is TRBJ1-4; no definite D call. Trimming left V 5 bases short and J 5 bases short, with 12 bases between. CDR3 length equals 14 residues. Germline CDR1 reads SEHNR; CDR2 reads FQNEAQ (reference sequence). CDR3 nucleotides: TGTGCCAGCAGCCCCCAGCGGAACAATGAAAAACTGTTTTTT. Its translation is CASSPQRNNEKLFF.

V is TRBV6-5 and J is TRBJ1-5; no reliable D call. The CDR3 is made up of 14 amino acids. Germline V gene data show CDR1 as MNHEY and CDR2 as SVGAGI. Deletions cut 4 bases from V and 7 bases from J, with 14 bases between. CDR3 loop: CASSFDRSGQPQHF. The CDR3 bases are TGTGCCAGCAGTTTCGATAGGTCCGGGCAGCCCCAGCATTTT.

This clone showed up just a few times. The chain couples TRBV18 to TRBJ2-2; 7 bases line up with TRBD1. CDR1 KGHSH and CDR2 LQKENI come from the germline V gene. The CDR3 extends over 16 amino acids. Trimming at V came to 2 bases and at J to 5 bases, leaving 8 bases not matched to a gene. The CDR3 DNA is TGTGCCAGCTCACCAATGGCAGGGGGAAAAACCGGGGAGCTGTTTTTT. Translated: CASSPMAGGKTGELFF.

The rearrangement joins TRBV13 to TRBJ2-1; 8 bases line up with TRBD1. Trimming at V came to 4 bases and at J to 0 bases, leaving 5 bases not matched to a gene. CDR1 is PRHDT and CDR2 is FYEKMQ in the germline V gene (reference sequence). The CDR3 consists of 16 residues. The CDR3, as DNA: TGTGCCAGCAGCTATTACAGGGGGAGCTCCTACAATGAGCAGTTCTTC. It codes for CASSYYRGSSYNEQFF.

The chain has TRBV5-1 and TRBJ1-6; 8 nucleotides align to TRBD1. The trim removed 0 bases at V and 11 bases at J, leaving 7 bases unmatched. There are 15 residues in the CDR3. Germline assignment: CDR1 SGHRS and CDR2 YFSETQ. The chain's CDR3 is CASSLGQGTGTPLHF. In DNA, the CDR3 is TGCGCCAGCAGCTTGGGTCAGGGGACAGGAACACCCCTCCACTTT.

The chain joins TRBV6-6 to TRBJ2-2, with D possibly TRBD1 on 5 matching bases. This CDR3 is 12 amino acids long. The V gene's germline CDR1 is MNHNY and CDR2 SVGAGI (reference sequence). V was clipped by 6 bases and J by 10 bases, with 12 bases between them. The CDR3 sequence is CASRSQGLELFF. The CDR3 nucleotides are TGTGCCAGCAGGTCGCAGGGTTTGGAGCTGTTTTTT.

This chain joins TRBV28 and TRBJ2-7; the match to TRBD2 covers 9 bases. The CDR3 contains 19 residues. Germline assignment: CDR1 MDHEN and CDR2 SYDVKM. J lost 1 base, V lost 6 bases, and 19 bases had no gene match. The CDR3 DNA sequence: TGTGCCAGCAGAGGGGGGGCGGGGGGGCCCTATGGATCTTCCTACGAGCAGTACTTC. It is translated as CASRGGAGGPYGSSYEQYF.

A note on this clone: The junction does not match germline at one end; this may be a read error. Other DNA sequences from this sample encode an identical CDR3 as well. This sequence joins TRBV2 and TRBJ1-1, with unresolved D. The length of the CDR3 is 13 residues. CDR1 and CDR2 (germline): SNHLY, FYNNEI. The CDR3 sequence: CASSGSGRTEAFF. The CDR3 DNA follows: TGTGCCAGCAGTGGAAGCGGGCGAACTGAAGCTTTCTTC.

This chain joins TRBV4-1 and TRBJ1-6; 12 bases fit TRBD1. V shed 3 bases and J 9 bases; nucleotides not matched to a gene: 9. CDR3 length: 17 residues. CDR1 and CDR2 from the germline V gene are MGHRA and YSYEKL. The CDR3 DNA reads TGCGCCAGCAGCCAGACCGGGACAGGGGGCTTTCTTTCACCCCTCCACTTT. Translated, it gives CASSQTGTGGFLSPLHF.

This clone was counted between two and nine times. The CDR3 reads CASISRDRGSSYNSPLHF. In nucleotides, the CDR3 is TGTGCCAGCATCTCCCGGGACAGGGGGAGCTCCTATAATTCACCCCTCCACTTT. This rearrangement joins TRBV21-1 to TRBJ1-6; the table's D call, TRBD1, was not checked against the DNA. TRBV21-1 is designated a pseudogene. The CDR3 covers 18 residues.

The rearrangement joins TRBV5-1 to TRBJ1-6; 8 nucleotides line up with TRBD1. CDR3 size: 15 residues. The V segment lost 2 bases and the J segment 10 bases; nucleotides outside the gene matches: 8. CDR1 SGHRS and CDR2 YFSETQ come from the germline V gene. The CDR3 coding sequence is TGCGCCAGCAGCTTACTCGGACAGGGTGGCTCACCCCTCCACTTT. This encodes CASSLLGQGGSPLHF.